These T cell receptor beta chains were read from a single sample in a study of cytomegalovirus exposure and HLA in healthy donors. Profiled with immunoSEQ multiplex PCR; TCRdb holds only in-frame clones, not every one. Counted here are more than 100,000 clones, approximately 80% occurring once; the ten biggest clones make up about 1.4%. Sequencing was carried out using PBMCs. The receptors shown here come from a woman in her thirties or forties in good health and CMV-seronegative. Both conserved end residues are part of each CDR3. D genes are given only for firm matches. Clone size is given for some rows only: seen once, a few or many times, or a class if the clone is expanded.

TRBD2 TRBV5-8 - CASSRAGGSYNEQFF
- TRBV14 - CASSQELRKGEQFF
TRBD1 TRBV6-1 few CASSEARGQGPTDTQYF
TRBD1 TRBV5-6 - CASSNRGLMNTEAFF
- TRBV19 - CASTSGHLPNEKLFF
TRBD2 TRBV6-5 few CASSYVGLAGDEQYF
TRBD1 TRBV7-9 - CASSRPSTGSNEKLFF
- TRBV4-1 - CASSLDRHAGQPQHF
- TRBV6-5 - CASSPVFREEKLFF
TRBD2 TRBV29-1 - CSVEDLLLAGGLFEQFF
TRBD1 TRBV10-2 few CASRTSGTDEAFF
- TRBV13 few CASSLRGGYTF
TRBD2 TRBV29-1 - CSVEIVTSGGLLEQFF
TRBD1 TRBV9 - CASSLTGTGVDPQHF
- TRBV27 - CASDATGGTSGNTIYF
- TRBV30 - CAWNRGRRDYGYTF
- TRBV28 - CASSFLVGGGEKLFF
- TRBV5-6 - CASSLVDSYEQYF
TRBD2 TRBV2 few CASSLAGGPYNEQFF
- TRBV5-8 once CASSLGRTARTAFF
TRBD1 TRBV28 - CASSGQGKGDTQYF
- TRBV18 - CASSPYPPGVIEGYGYTF
- TRBV28 - CASRKTQGPIYF
TRBD2 TRBV13 few CASSSLLAGAYNEQFF
TRBD2 TRBV6-5 - CASSYSIPGGQETQYF
TRBD1 TRBV11-2 - CASSSIQGVNTEAFF
- TRBV2 - CASSLRSTNEKLFF